A selection of T cell receptor beta chains follows, all from one sample in a study of Tregs in tolerant kidney transplant recipients. Sequencing used immunoSEQ multiplex PCR; TCRdb keeps in-frame clones, though not all of them. The data show about 31,000 clones, 82% seen once. Their specific antigens are unknown. Sequencing was performed on Tregs from blood cultured with allogeneic cells. The receptors shown here come from a human donor in good health. Both conserved end residues are part of each CDR3. D genes are given only for firm matches. Some rows mark clone size as missing; the rest say once, few, many or name a class of expanded clone.

j_gene: TRBJ1-2
abundance: .
d_gene: TRBD1
v_gene: TRBV7-2
CDR3nt: TGTGCCAGCAGCTTATCTTTCCCACAGGGGGCGAACTATGGCTACACCTTC
CDR3aa: CASSLSFPQGANYGYTF

j_gene: TRBJ1-2
abundance: .
d_gene: TRBD1
v_gene: TRBV9
CDR3nt: TGTGCCAGCAGCGTAGGGAGACAGGGGGCGTACTATGGCTACACCTTC
CDR3aa: CASSVGRQGAYYGYTF

j_gene: TRBJ1-2
abundance: .
d_gene: .
v_gene: TRBV5-1
CDR3nt: TGCGCCAGCAGCACATCTAACTATGGCTACACCTTC
CDR3aa: CASSTSNYGYTF

j_gene: TRBJ2-3
abundance: .
d_gene: .
v_gene: TRBV5-1
CDR3nt: TGCGCCAGCAGCTTGGGACCCCCGGGGACAGATACGCAGTATTTT
CDR3aa: CASSLGPPGTDTQYF

j_gene: TRBJ2-7
abundance: once
d_gene: .
v_gene: TRBV30
CDR3nt: TGTGCCTGGAGTCCCCCGGACTACACCTACGAGCAGTACTTC
CDR3aa: CAWSPPDYTYEQYF

j_gene: TRBJ2-7
abundance: few
d_gene: .
v_gene: TRBV5-4
CDR3nt: TGTGCCAGCAGCTTGGCCGGGCAGCTCTACGAGCAGTACTTC
CDR3aa: CASSLAGQLYEQYF

j_gene: TRBJ1-3
abundance: .
d_gene: .
v_gene: TRBV7-2
CDR3nt: TGTGCCAGCAGCTTACCCCGGGGAACTGGAAACACCATATATTTT
CDR3aa: CASSLPRGTGNTIYF

j_gene: TRBJ2-7
abundance: .
d_gene: TRBD1
v_gene: TRBV11-1
CDR3nt: TGTGCCAGCAGCCAGGACAGGGGAGACTACGAGCAGTACTTC
CDR3aa: CASSQDRGDYEQYF

j_gene: TRBJ1-3
abundance: .
d_gene: .
v_gene: TRBV5-1
CDR3nt: TGCGCCAGCAGCTTAGGCCCTGGAAACACCATATATTTT
CDR3aa: CASSLGPGNTIYF

j_gene: TRBJ1-1
abundance: .
d_gene: .
v_gene: TRBV5-4
CDR3nt: TGTGCCAGCAGCTCTGTCGGCTTGAACACTGAAGCTTTCTTT
CDR3aa: CASSSVGLNTEAFF

j_gene: TRBJ2-1
abundance: .
d_gene: .
v_gene: TRBV7-2
CDR3nt: TGTGCCAGCAGATCCGCCTCAGGAAATGAGCAGTTCTTC
CDR3aa: CASRSASGNEQFF

j_gene: TRBJ2-3
abundance: .
d_gene: .
v_gene: TRBV11-1
CDR3nt: TGTGCCAGCACCTTCGGTCCGGGGGGCCAAGGAGATACGCAGTATTTT
CDR3aa: CASTFGPGGQGDTQYF

j_gene: TRBJ2-1
abundance: .
d_gene: TRBD2
v_gene: TRBV11-2
CDR3nt: TGTGCCAGCAGCTTAGGTGTAGCGGGGGGGCATGGGATCTTC
CDR3aa: CASSLGVAGGHGIF

j_gene: TRBJ2-5
abundance: once
d_gene: TRBD1
v_gene: TRBV7-8
CDR3nt: TGTGCCAGCAGTCCGGACAGGGGGCGAAGAGAGACCCAGTACTTC
CDR3aa: CASSPDRGRRETQYF

j_gene: TRBJ2-7
abundance: once
d_gene: .
v_gene: TRBV7-3
CDR3nt: TGTGCCAGCAGCTCCCTCACACCAGACCTAGGATACGAGCAGTACTTC
CDR3aa: CASSSLTPDLGYEQYF

j_gene: TRBJ1-1
abundance: .
d_gene: .
v_gene: TRBV5-1
CDR3nt: TGCGCCAGCAGCTCGTCGGGTCACGCTTTCTTT
CDR3aa: CASSSSGHAFF

j_gene: TRBJ2-7
abundance: once
d_gene: TRBD2
v_gene: TRBV10-2
CDR3nt: TGCGCCAGCAGTGAGTCACTAGCGACGAGCTCCTACGAGCAGTACTTC
CDR3aa: CASSESLATSSYEQYF

j_gene: TRBJ1-4
abundance: .
d_gene: .
v_gene: TRBV9
CDR3nt: TGTGCCAGCAGCGTAGGCATCGGGGTAGGAGAAAAACTGTTTTTT
CDR3aa: CASSVGIGVGEKLFF

j_gene: TRBJ1-1
abundance: .
d_gene: TRBD1
v_gene: TRBV28
CDR3nt: TGTGCCTCCCAGGGGGCGAACTGGGCTGAAGCTTTCTTT
CDR3aa: CASQGANWAEAFF

j_gene: TRBJ2-7
abundance: .
d_gene: .
v_gene: TRBV10-1
CDR3nt: TGCGCCAGCCTGCCACCCATTCCCTACGAGCAGTACTTC
CDR3aa: CASLPPIPYEQYF

j_gene: TRBJ2-3
abundance: .
d_gene: .
v_gene: TRBV9
CDR3nt: TGTGCCAGCAGCGGTAACGCGGATACGCAGTATTTT
CDR3aa: CASSGNADTQYF

j_gene: TRBJ2-7
abundance: .
d_gene: TRBD2
v_gene: TRBV5-1
CDR3nt: TGCGCCAGCAGCTGGGGACTAGCGGGAGGTTTAAACGAGCAGTACTTC
CDR3aa: CASSWGLAGGLNEQYF

j_gene: TRBJ2-2
abundance: .
d_gene: TRBD2
v_gene: TRBV7-9
CDR3nt: TGTGCCAGCAGCCGATCCCGCGGACTAGCGGGCCCTGGCGGGGAGCTGTTTTTT
CDR3aa: CASSRSRGLAGPGGELFF

j_gene: TRBJ2-5
abundance: .
d_gene: TRBD1
v_gene: TRBV5-1
CDR3nt: TGCGCCAGCAGCTTTAGACAGGGCGTTAGGTTTTTGGAGACCCAGTACTTC
CDR3aa: CASSFRQGVRFLETQYF

j_gene: TRBJ2-1
abundance: .
d_gene: TRBD1
v_gene: TRBV5-1
CDR3nt: TGCGCCAGCAGCCTTCCCCGACAGGGGATGACATCCACGCCGAATGAGCAGTTCTTC
CDR3aa: CASSLPRQGMTSTPNEQFF

j_gene: TRBJ2-3
abundance: .
d_gene: .
v_gene: TRBV6-6
CDR3nt: TGTGCCAGCAGTTCTACACAGGGTAGCACAGATACGCAGTATTTT
CDR3aa: CASSSTQGSTDTQYF

j_gene: TRBJ2-3
abundance: .
d_gene: .
v_gene: TRBV7-3
CDR3nt: TGTGCCAGCAGCTTAGGGGGAACCCAAACCGATACGCAGTATTTT
CDR3aa: CASSLGGTQTDTQYF

j_gene: TRBJ2-7
abundance: .
d_gene: .
v_gene: TRBV5-1
CDR3nt: TGCGCCAGCACTTCACGGACCTACGAGCAGTACTTC
CDR3aa: CASTSRTYEQYF

j_gene: TRBJ1-2
abundance: few
d_gene: TRBD1
v_gene: TRBV7-3
CDR3nt: TGTGCCAGCAGCCAAACAGGGGAGAGCGACTATGGCTACACCTTC
CDR3aa: CASSQTGESDYGYTF

j_gene: TRBJ2-3
abundance: .
d_gene: TRBD2
v_gene: TRBV19
CDR3nt: TGTGCCAGTAGTATAGAGACTAGCGGATCGATATGGGGGCAGTATTTT
CDR3aa: CASSIETSGSIWGQYF

j_gene: TRBJ2-1
abundance: .
d_gene: TRBD1
v_gene: TRBV27
CDR3nt: TGTGCCAGCAGTCTGGCCGGGACAGGGGAAGATGAGCAGTTCTTC
CDR3aa: CASSLAGTGEDEQFF

j_gene: TRBJ2-7
abundance: .
d_gene: .
v_gene: TRBV21-1
CDR3nt: TGTGCCAGCAGCAAAGGGGGCCCAGGGTACTTC
CDR3aa: CASSKGGPGYF